This T cell receptor (beta chain) originates from a study of tumour-infiltrating T cells in Burkitt lymphoma. Across the study: Repertoire clonality predicted overall and progression-free survival.

The protocol was immunoSEQ multiplex PCR, while the TCRdb copy is restricted to in-frame clones and leaves out a portion. The sample comprises roughly 15,000 clones, roughly 79% of which are singletons, and over 2% rests with the top ten. The V end lost 2 bases, the J end lost 1 base, and 5 bases lay between the germline ends. This CDR3 comprises 14 residues. Germline CDR1 and CDR2: MNHEY and SVGAGI. The sequence derives from a human donor with diffuse large B-cell lymphoma. The sequenced sample was tumor tissue. This chain uses TRBV6-5 with TRBJ2-2, with D hard to call. CDR3 in DNA: TGTGCCAGCAGTTACCGGGTGAACACCGGGGAGCTGTTTTTT. This sequence encodes CASSYRVNTGELFF.